This T cell receptor (beta chain) was captured in a study of blood T cell repertoires in COVID-19 (TCRdb year 2020). Regarding the study in general: Samples covering the acute and convalescent phases of COVID-19 were provided by collaborators in the United States, Italy and Spain. The prospective study material was composed of cDNA or gDNA derived from T cells, B-cell-depleted T cells, or PBMCs. Subjects who had been exposed to COVID-19, were actively infected with it, or had recovered from it provided the deeply sampled blood TCRbeta repertoires that made up the dataset. A freely available public database, intended as a resource for researchers studying the immune response to SARS-CoV-2, is where the repertoires were released. Samples were obtained from the ongoing ImmuneRACE study (first 160 participants) and from over 1,000 subjects provided by 6 global collaborators. The sample metadata nearly always contained a de-identified subject ID, COVID-19 status, age in years and sex. Where available, HLA class I and class II types were taken from metadata supplied by the sample provider and were not determined by assay-based typing. Overall results and qualifications from the work: The quantity of clinical and demographic metadata differed by source and by participant and was supplied without curation.

Participants in the prospective study were enrolled through a virtual design, were aged 18 to 89 years, and lived in 20 to 30 United States geographic areas. Cohort assignment in the prospective study relied on participant-reported clinical history from a screening survey and a study questionnaire. Recovered participants in ImmuneRACE Cohort 3 were defined as having two consecutive negative NP/OP PCR tests, clearance from a healthcare professional, or resolution of symptoms. Each participant in the prospective study had whole blood, serum and a nasopharyngeal or oropharyngeal swab collected by mobile phlebotomists. Additional blood draws and questionnaires over an approximately two-month period could optionally be provided by prospective study participants. Before DNA extraction, prospective study blood samples were shipped either frozen or at room temperature. V loses 6 bases at its end and J loses 5 bases; junction bases beyond the gene matches: 11. Spanning cysteine to phenylalanine, the CDR3 consists of 15 amino acids. Just the 45-base CDR3 DNA is kept, in frame starting at base 1. From a lookup of the germline V gene (reference sequence), CDR1 and CDR2 are MNHEY and SMNVEV.

TCRbeta CDR3 regions were amplified from genomic DNA by means of the immunoSEQ Assay, a bias-controlled multiplex PCR. The paper's data handling went like this. Within the assay, amplification of reference gene primers was used to estimate how many nucleated cells each sample contained. Sequence reads were collapsed and filtered to measure the absolute abundance of every unique TCRbeta CDR3 rearrangement. Productive Simpson clonality was computed per sample as the square root of Simpson's diversity index over productive rearrangements. Here the immuneACCESS table is served through TCRdb, limited to in-frame sequences with V and J called. Missing clones are a known gap in these copies; in checked studies unresolved V genes cover under half, and the rest lacks a known reason. From that table come the V and J calls and clone size; the DNA was used to work out D and trimming. In all, the sample holds a few hundred thousand clones, and around 89% of those were seen once. 9.5% of the sample is in the top ten clones.

The table lists this clone with a count of one. Which antigen it targets is not known. No quality values exist for individual bases; no much larger clone is one base distant. Sequenced material: PBMCs or T cells enriched from blood (not recorded which). Recombination connected TRBV27 to TRBJ2-3; the junction holds 7 bases that match TRBD1. The clonotype was recovered from a woman between 40 and 55 years old who had recovered from COVID-19. CDR3 sequence: CASSLDRDHGDTQYF. In nucleotide form, the sequence is TGTGCCAGCAGCCTCGACAGGGATCATGGAGATACGCAGTATTTT.